The present TCR beta chain was sequenced within a study of vaccination effects on CD4 cells after COVID-19 (dated by TCRdb to the early 2020s). Looking at the study overall: Each participant got two doses of an mRNA SARS-CoV-2 vaccine, either BNT162b2 or mRNA-1273. A total of over nine COVID-19 convalescent patients and a handful of SARS-CoV-2-naive healthy vaccine recipients were included in the full study. In both COVID-19 convalescent patients and infection-naive vaccine recipients, the study compared SARS-CoV-2 spike-specific CD4+ TCR repertoires from before mRNA vaccination with those from after it. Cultures from other donors in the study were sequenced with the Oncomine TCR Beta short-read assay on an Illumina iSeq 100. Pre-vaccine samples were drawn from two convalescent patients 16 days and one week before the first dose, at 142 and 148 days after COVID-19 diagnosis.

This clone appeared a few times. The antigen it recognizes is unknown. Qualities for individual bases were not recorded, and no much larger clone is one base off. The protocol used for the library was the immunoSEQ multiplex PCR assay. DNA from the CD4+ T cells that had been cultured and isolated underwent TCR beta CDR3 sequencing. On the authors' methods: Non-productive TCR sequences were removed, reads were trimmed to the CDR3 region, and CDR3s of at least 7 amino acids were retained. The MANAFEST web app was used to identify antigen-specific clonotypes by comparing expansion in peptide wells with expansion in reference cultures. Positive clones required FDR<0.05 expansion versus reference and all other wells, odds ratio above 5, and frequency above 0.1% in two replicate wells. Clonotypes significantly expanded in SARS-CoV-2 spike wells and in at least one common cold coronavirus spike condition were defined as cross-reactive. Using the stringdist R package, CDR3 similarity was measured by Levenshtein distance, and unrooted trees were constructed with ape in R 3.6.1. Sourced from immuneACCESS, this table was stored by TCRdb with only in-frame sequences that have V and J called. A share of the clones is absent; for the studies checked, an unresolved V gene accounts for under half, and the remainder has no known explanation. Clone size and V and J calls were adopted from that table, with D and trimming inferred from the DNA. Counted in this sample were roughly 54,000 clones; roughly 77% of them appeared once. Around 5% of the sample comes from the top ten.

Results and caveats for the whole study, not just this receptor: In convalescent patients, the post-vaccine spike-reactive repertoire was composed mainly of new vaccine-induced clones that were largely distinct from infection-induced clones. The study was limited by a small number of convalescent patients and lacked early post-infection timepoints. Both infection-induced and vaccine-induced clones contracted markedly at late post-vaccination timepoints, which is consistent with waning T cell responses.

At the junction V is shortened by 5 bases and J by 5 bases, with 9 bases in between. The germline V gene encodes CDR1 SEHNR and CDR2 FQNEAQ (reference sequence). Including the terminal cysteine and phenylalanine, the CDR3 comprises 12 residues. Only the CDR3 DNA is retained, 36 bases long and in frame from the first base. In the ViraFEST assay, PBMC were stimulated with viral peptide pools, and TCR sequencing was then used to find antigen-specific CD4+ T cell clonotypes based on their expansion. After roughly 11 days of culture, CD4+ T cells were isolated with the EasySep CD4+ T cell isolation kit. PCR-confirmed SARS-CoV-2 infection had occurred in convalescent patients between March and December 2020, before the Alpha, Beta and Delta variants emerged in the United States. Each well held two million PBMC cultured in IMDM containing roughly 5.1% human AB serum, 8.5 to 10 IU/ml IL-2 and gentamicin, along with roughly 10 ug/ml peptides. For the negative control culture condition, an HIV-1 Nef peptide pool was used. Half of the culture medium was replaced with fresh IL-2-containing medium on days 3 and 7. Unless otherwise noted, each peptide stimulation condition was cultured in triplicate wells. PBMC were separated from whole blood using Ficoll-Paque Plus gradient centrifugation and were then either cryopreserved at -140C or used fresh. The QIAamp micro DNA kit was used to extract genomic DNA from the cultured CD4+ T cells.

The source was CD4+ T cells from PBMCs cultured with HIV peptides, collected before COVID-19 vaccination. The label giving this sample's cell subset or site can be read as: HIV-1 Nef peptide pool negative control/reference culture. The chain is assembled from TRBV7-9 and TRBJ1-1, with an unclear D gene assignment. The source of this sequence is a human donor who had a prior SARS-CoV-2 infection. The DNA sequence is as follows: TGTGCCAGCAGCCGCTTTGAGACTGAAGCTTTCTTT. Translated, it reads CASSRFETEAFF.